This record concerns one T cell receptor (beta chain) sequence. Its antigen is not known. Separate from the roughly 700-subject first cohort was the approximately 130-subject validation cohort, to which the donors belonged. The data originate from a study of cytomegalovirus exposure and HLA in healthy donors. Study-wide results and caveats: Specificity of a few CMV-associated chains for CMV antigens was verified in vitro. The study designated fewer than 200 TCR beta chains cytomegalovirus-associated. Most observed TCR sequences were rare, whereas some public TCRs were detected in many donors.

Generated by immunoSEQ multiplex PCR, the TCRdb table keeps only in-frame clones and is missing some. The data show roughly 45,000 clones, roughly nine tenths seen once. The source of this sequence is a man aged 18 to 29 in good health and CMV-seronegative. Sequencing input: PBMCs.

This CDR3 is CASSGGTGKNQPQHF. CDR3 nucleotide sequence: TGTGCCAGCAGTGGGGGGACAGGGAAAAATCAGCCCCAGCATTTT. V gene TRBV6-5 combines with J gene TRBJ1-5; 9 bases match TRBD1. V shed 5 bases, J shed 4 bases, and the junction held 6 bases outside the gene matches. The germline gives CDR1 MNHEY, CDR2 SVGAGI. This CDR3 comprises 15 residues.